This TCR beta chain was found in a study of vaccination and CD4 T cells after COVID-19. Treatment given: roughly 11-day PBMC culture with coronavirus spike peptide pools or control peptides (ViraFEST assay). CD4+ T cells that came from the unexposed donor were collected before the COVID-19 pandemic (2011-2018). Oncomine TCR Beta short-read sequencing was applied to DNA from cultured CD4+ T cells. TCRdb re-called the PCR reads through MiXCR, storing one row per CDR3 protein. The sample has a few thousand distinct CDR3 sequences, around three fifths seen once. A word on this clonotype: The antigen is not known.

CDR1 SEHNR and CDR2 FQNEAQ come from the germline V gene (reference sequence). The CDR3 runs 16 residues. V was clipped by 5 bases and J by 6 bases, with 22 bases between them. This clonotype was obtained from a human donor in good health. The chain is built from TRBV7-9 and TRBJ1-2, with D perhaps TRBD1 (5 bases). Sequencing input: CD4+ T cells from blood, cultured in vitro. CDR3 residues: CASSDPNTGTQNGYTF. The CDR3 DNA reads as TGTGCCAGCAGCGACCCCAACACCGGGACTCAAAATGGCTACACCTTC.